This passage covers 22 T cell receptor beta chains from one sample sequenced in a study of control samples from healthy donors and cancer patients. Libraries were prepared by immunoSEQ multiplex PCR; TCRdb keeps only in-frame clonotypes and omits some of them. The repertoire holds hundreds of thousands of clones, with over 75% as singletons. The sequenced sample consisted of PBMCs. Every receptor here comes from a man aged 40-55 years with head and neck cancer.

In its sample, this clone was seen once. This chain connects TRBV9 to TRBJ1-1, with 10 nucleotides matching TRBD1. The V gene end was trimmed by 2 bases and the J gene end by 4 bases; junction bases not matched to a gene: 2. Germline V gene lookup returns CDR1 SGDLS and CDR2 YYNGEE. This CDR3 contains 14 residues. CDR3 bases: TGTGCCAGCAGCGTGGACAGGGGGACCACTGAAGCTTTCTTT. Translated, it gives CASSVDRGTTEAFF.

The V gene is TRBV6-1, the J gene TRBJ1-3; D gene ambiguous. The CDR3 covers 16 residues. Germline CDR1 is MNHNS and CDR2 is SASEGT. The V end was cut by 2 bases, the J end by 4 bases, with 15 bases between. CDR3 loop: CASSETNNLGGNTIYF. The CDR3 DNA sequence: TGTGCCAGCAGTGAAACTAACAACCTGGGAGGAAACACCATATATTTT.

As DNA, the CDR3 is TGTGCCAGCAGCGGTACGAGCGGGAGAAAGTTCAATGAGCAGTTCTTC. Its protein is CASSGTSGRKFNEQFF. The gene calls are TRBV5-6 and TRBJ2-1, with 8 bases fitting TRBD2. This CDR3 region has 16 residues. Germline trimming cut 4 bases from V and 6 bases from J; bases unmatched to any gene: 12. Germline lookup yields CDR1 SGHDT and CDR2 YYEEEE.

This CDR3 is CASSILGQSNYGYTF. CDR3 nucleotides: TGTGCCAGCAGCATCCTTGGACAGTCCAACTATGGCTACACCTTC. V usage is TRBV14 and J usage is TRBJ1-2, with D possibly TRBD1 on 6 matching bases. Deletions cut 5 bases from V and 2 bases from J, with 15 bases between. Germline loops: CDR1 SGHDN, CDR2 FVKESK. This CDR3 is 15 amino acids long.

This chain joins TRBV19 and TRBJ1-1; D call uncertain. The CDR3 contains 15 residues. CDR1 LNHDA and CDR2 SQIVND come from the germline V gene (reference sequence). V shed 3 bases and J shed 1 base, with 12 bases lying between them. CDR3 in DNA: TGTGCCAGTAGTATTTGGGCAGCTACGAACACTGAAGCTTTCTTT. Amino acids: CASSIWAATNTEAFF.

The chain employs TRBV7-2 and TRBJ1-4, with D possibly being TRBD1 (6 bases). V shed 5 bases and J shed 2 bases, with 15 bases lying between them. The CDR3 is 16 residues long. Germline assignment: CDR1 SGHTA and CDR2 FQGNSA. The CDR3 is CASSLGGTETNEKLFF. CDR3 nucleotide sequence: TGTGCCAGCAGCCTAGGGGGGACGGAGACTAATGAAAAACTGTTTTTT.

The count of this clone is one. This chain links TRBV27 with TRBJ2-2, with D unresolved. This CDR3 is 14 amino acids long. V was clipped by 4 bases and J by 6 bases, with 12 bases between them. The V gene's germline CDR1 is MNHEY and CDR2 SMNVEV (reference sequence). The CDR3 loop is CASSSLLGPGELFF. The CDR3 bases are TGTGCCAGCAGTTCCCTTCTGGGCCCCGGGGAGCTGTTTTTT.

The chain joins TRBV5-6 to TRBJ2-5, with D possibly being TRBD2 (6 bases). Looked up from germline, CDR1 is SGHDT and CDR2 is YYEEEE. V shed 5 bases and J shed 7 bases, with 18 bases lying between them. The CDR3 is 14 residues long. CDR3 sequence: CASSYWAGWGTQYF. CDR3 in DNA: TGTGCCAGCAGTTACTGGGCGGGGTGGGGGACCCAGTACTTC.

This chain connects TRBV28 to TRBJ2-3, with D unresolved. Trimming left V 6 bases short and J 6 bases short, with 10 bases between. The CDR3 extends over 12 amino acids. Germline loops: CDR1 MDHEN, CDR2 SYDVKM. CDR3 DNA: TGTGCCAGCAGCCCCCCCGGGGATACGCAGTATTTT. This translates into CASSPPGDTQYF. The variable domain in full, completed from reference TRBV28 and TRBJ2-3, reads DVKVTQSSRYLVKRTGEKVFLECVQDMDHENMFWYRQDPGLGLRLIYFSYDVKMKEKGDIPEGYSVSREKKERFSLILESASTNQTSMYLCASSPPGDTQYFGPGTRLTVL.

The chain links TRBV7-2 to TRBJ2-1, with 7 bases that match TRBD2. The junction had 7 bases not matched to a gene; V was cut back by 5 bases and J by 6 bases. The CDR3 loop spans 14 amino acids. Germline V gene data show CDR1 as SGHTA and CDR2 as FQGNSA. CDR3: CASSIPGTTNEQFF. The CDR3, as DNA: TGTGCCAGCAGCATCCCCGGGACTACCAATGAGCAGTTCTTC.

The chain uses TRBV7-2 and TRBJ1-5; D is unclear. V was cut by 5 bases and J by 8 bases, with 13 bases left in between. The CDR3 contains 13 residues. Germline V gene data show CDR1 as SGHTA and CDR2 as FQGNSA. The CDR3: CASSLELDEPQHF. CDR3 DNA: TGTGCCAGCAGCCTTGAGCTGGATGAGCCCCAGCATTTT. Filled out from reference TRBV7-2 and TRBJ1-5, the complete variable domain reads GAGVSQSPSNKVTEKGKDVELRCDPISGHTALYWYRQSLGQGLEFLIYFQGNSAPDKSGLPSDRFSAERTGGSVSTLTIQRTQQEDSAVYLCASSLELDEPQHFGDGTRLSIL.

The rearrangement links TRBV2 to TRBJ2-3; 9 bases are a match to TRBD2. After removal of 3 bases from V and 6 bases from J, the junction contained 7 bases not matched to a gene. Germline V CDR1 and CDR2: SNHLY, FYNNEI. The CDR3 is 15 amino acids. The CDR3 DNA follows: TGTGCCAGCAGTGACGTAGCGGGGGTCAGTGATACGCAGTATTTT. It encodes CASSDVAGVSDTQYF.

V usage is TRBV6-5 and J usage is TRBJ1-1; D call uncertain. The CDR3 extends over 11 amino acids. V was shortened by 4 bases and J by 1 base, with 1 base between the two germline ends. The germline gives CDR1 MNHEY, CDR2 SVGAGI. The CDR3 DNA sequence: TGTGCCAGCAGTTGGAACACTGAAGCTTTCTTT. Its protein product is CASSWNTEAFF.

V and J are TRBV27 and TRBJ2-7; 7 positions match TRBD1. Germline lookup yields CDR1 MNHEY and CDR2 SMNVEV (reference sequence). The CDR3 runs 16 residues. Losses at the gene ends were 3 bases for V and 2 bases for J; bases not matched to a gene: 10. Here the CDR3 reads CASSFHQGQFTYEQYF. The DNA of the CDR3 is TGTGCCAGCAGTTTTCATCAGGGACAGTTTACCTACGAGCAGTACTTC.

The rearrangement uses TRBV7-2 and TRBJ2-5; 9 bases line up with TRBD2. The CDR3 has 15 amino acids. In germline, CDR1 is SGHTA, CDR2 FQGNSA. Germline trimming cut 7 bases from V and 5 bases from J; bases unmatched to any gene: 11. In nucleotides, the CDR3 is TGTGCCAGCACACAGGGATTAGCGGGAGTGGAGACCCAGTACTTC. It yields the protein CASTQGLAGVETQYF.

The J gene is TRBJ2-1, the V gene TRBV24-1, with 11 bases that match TRBD2. The germline gives CDR1 KGHDR, CDR2 SFDVKD. V gave up 3 bases and J gave up 9 bases; unmatched junction bases: 12. The CDR3 sequence is 17 residues long. CDR3 in amino acids: CATSDPPGTSGGIEQFF. The CDR3 DNA follows: TGTGCCACCAGTGATCCCCCCGGAACTAGCGGGGGAATTGAGCAGTTCTTC.

The chain joins TRBV28 to TRBJ1-5, with D perhaps matching TRBD1 (5 bases). CDR1 and CDR2 (germline): MDHEN, SYDVKM. Between the trimmed V and J ends, which lost 4 bases and 0 bases, there was a span of 13 bases. There are 16 residues in the CDR3. In DNA form, the CDR3 reads TGTGCCAGCAGTTGGGGCAGGGCTTATAGCAATCAGCCCCAGCATTTT. Protein sequence: CASSWGRAYSNQPQHF.

The chain uses TRBV5-1 and TRBJ1-5; the D gene is possibly TRBD1 (6 bases). Germline CDR1 SGHRS, CDR2 YFSETQ. CDR3 length: 15 amino acids. Trimming shortened V by 5 bases and J by 5 bases, and 17 bases separated the two germline ends. The CDR3 nucleotides are TGCGCCAGCAGTTTTGACGGACAGCCAGATCAGCCCCAGCATTTT. Its protein is CASSFDGQPDQPQHF.

The chain joins TRBV5-8 to TRBJ1-4; D call uncertain. The CDR3 consists of 15 residues. From germline, CDR1 is SGHTS and CDR2 YDEGEE. Trimming removed 2 bases at V and 0 bases at J, with 8 bases between. This chain's CDR3 is CASSFDGTTNEKLFF. CDR3 DNA sequence: TGTGCCAGCAGCTTCGACGGCACAACTAATGAAAAACTGTTTTTT.

The chain recombines TRBV7-2 with TRBJ2-3; D is undetermined. CDR1 SGHTA and CDR2 FQGNSA come from the germline V gene. The length of the CDR3 is 15 residues. Deletions cut 2 bases from V and 1 base from J, with 10 bases between. CDR3 coding DNA: TGTGCCAGCAGCTTATCGCGGAGTCGCACAGATACGCAGTATTTT. Amino acids: CASSLSRSRTDTQYF.

The CDR3: CASSPIGGQPGAYEQYF. The CDR3 bases are TGTGCCAGCAGCCCTATCGGCGGACAGCCTGGGGCCTACGAGCAGTACTTC. The genes are TRBV3-1 (or the pseudogene TRBV3-2) and TRBJ2-7, with D possibly being TRBD1 (6 bases). Trimming shortened V by 4 bases and J by 2 bases, and 21 bases separated the two germline ends. The CDR3 totals 17 residues. Germline V gene data show CDR1 as LGHDT and CDR2 as YNNKEL (reference sequence).

V usage is TRBV24-1 and J usage is TRBJ2-2; D might be TRBD1 (6 bases). V was trimmed by 9 bases and J by 3 bases, leaving 10 bases between them. The CDR3 extends over 13 amino acids. The V gene's germline CDR1 is KGHDR and CDR2 SFDVKD. The CDR3 coding sequence is TGTGCCACCCAGGGGTGGCACACCGGGGAGCTGTTTTTT. Translation: CATQGWHTGELFF.